The rows below give T cell receptor beta chains drawn from one sample of a study of CD8+ T cells in alopecia areata. Clones were read by immunoSEQ multiplex PCR, and TCRdb kept only the in-frame ones, dropping some. This sample has 110,000 to 150,000 clones, with 54% found just once. Specimen: CD8+ T cells sorted from blood, collected at week 4, from a patient treated with tofacitinib. The receptor source for this set is a human donor with alopecia areata. Both conserved end residues are part of each CDR3. Fields, in order: D gene, clone size, V gene, J gene, CDR3 DNA, CDR3 protein. A D gene is named only where the DNA matches it firmly. Clone sizes are given selectively: once, few, many, or a class where the clone is expanded.

d_gene: TRBD2; abundance: few; v_gene: TRBV5-6; j_gene: TRBJ2-3; CDR3nt: TGTGCCAGCAGCTTGGAGCTAGCGGGGGGTCCGGCCGGGGATACGCAGTATTTT; CDR3aa: CASSLELAGGPAGDTQYF
d_gene: TRBD1; abundance: .; v_gene: TRBV30; j_gene: TRBJ2-6; CDR3nt: TGTGCCTCGGACAGGTTCGCCTCTGGGGCCAACGTCCTGACTTTC; CDR3aa: CASDRFASGANVLTF
d_gene: .; abundance: .; v_gene: TRBV5-1; j_gene: TRBJ2-3; CDR3nt: TGCGCCAGCAGACTGGGGTCAGATACGCAGTATTTT; CDR3aa: CASRLGSDTQYF
d_gene: TRBD1; abundance: many; v_gene: TRBV4-2; j_gene: TRBJ2-5; CDR3nt: TGTGCCAGCAGCCGCCGGGACAGGGGGCGGGAGACCCAGTACTTC; CDR3aa: CASSRRDRGRETQYF
d_gene: .; abundance: .; v_gene: TRBV5-6; j_gene: TRBJ2-1; CDR3nt: TGTGCCAGCAGCTTGGAGATGGAGTCCTACAATGAGCAGTTCTTC; CDR3aa: CASSLEMESYNEQFF
d_gene: TRBD1; abundance: .; v_gene: TRBV30; j_gene: TRBJ1-1; CDR3nt: TGTGCCTGGACAGGGGGGAAAACTGAAGCTTTCTTT; CDR3aa: CAWTGGKTEAFF
d_gene: TRBD1; abundance: .; v_gene: TRBV30; j_gene: TRBJ2-7; CDR3nt: TGTGCCTGGAGTGGCGGACAGGGGGCACACGAGCAGTACTTC; CDR3aa: CAWSGGQGAHEQYF
d_gene: .; abundance: .; v_gene: TRBV7-9; j_gene: TRBJ1-2; CDR3nt: TGTGCCAGCAGCCCGGAGATTACCTATGGCTACACCTTC; CDR3aa: CASSPEITYGYTF
d_gene: TRBD1; abundance: .; v_gene: TRBV9; j_gene: TRBJ1-2; CDR3nt: TGTGCCAGCAGCGTAGTCGACAGGGCCCACTATGGCTACACCTTC; CDR3aa: CASSVVDRAHYGYTF
d_gene: .; abundance: once; v_gene: TRBV29-1; j_gene: TRBJ1-1; CDR3nt: TGCAGCGTTTCCAGGGAGAACACTGAAGCTTTCTTT; CDR3aa: CSVSRENTEAFF
d_gene: TRBD2; abundance: .; v_gene: TRBV4-1; j_gene: TRBJ2-5; CDR3nt: TGCGCCAGCAGCCAAGACCTAGCGGGGGGGCAAGAGACCCAGTACTTC; CDR3aa: CASSQDLAGGQETQYF
d_gene: .; abundance: few; v_gene: TRBV29-1; j_gene: TRBJ2-2; CDR3nt: TGCAGCGTCCTCCGGGACGCGAACACCGGGGAGCTGTTTTTT; CDR3aa: CSVLRDANTGELFF
d_gene: .; abundance: .; v_gene: TRBV30; j_gene: TRBJ1-2; CDR3nt: TGTGCCTGGAGTGTCGGGGACCCAGGCTACACCTTC; CDR3aa: CAWSVGDPGYTF
d_gene: TRBD1; abundance: .; v_gene: TRBV30; j_gene: TRBJ2-7; CDR3nt: TGTGCCTGGAACCTACAGGGGATCCCCTACGAGCAGTACTTC; CDR3aa: CAWNLQGIPYEQYF
d_gene: .; abundance: few; v_gene: TRBV7-9; j_gene: TRBJ2-1; CDR3nt: TGTGCCACCGACCTTATCTCTTCGTTCTTC; CDR3aa: CATDLISSFF
d_gene: .; abundance: .; v_gene: TRBV9; j_gene: TRBJ1-5; CDR3nt: TGTGCCAGCAGCGTAGGGGGGCCGGGTCAGCCCCAGCATTTT; CDR3aa: CASSVGGPGQPQHF
d_gene: .; abundance: once; v_gene: TRBV29-1; j_gene: TRBJ2-7; CDR3nt: TGCAGCGTTGTCCCGGACATCCTAGCGGAGCAGTACTTC; CDR3aa: CSVVPDILAEQYF
d_gene: .; abundance: .; v_gene: TRBV27; j_gene: TRBJ1-4; CDR3nt: TGTGCCAGCAGTTCATCGGCAGAAAAACTGTTTTTT; CDR3aa: CASSSSAEKLFF
d_gene: .; abundance: .; v_gene: TRBV9; j_gene: TRBJ1-5; CDR3nt: TGTGCCAGCAGCGGGGGACTTAGCAATCAGCCCCAGCATTTT; CDR3aa: CASSGGLSNQPQHF
d_gene: .; abundance: .; v_gene: TRBV5-6; j_gene: TRBJ2-1; CDR3nt: TGTGCCAGCAGCACGGGCGGGACAATGTACAATGAGCAGTTCTTC; CDR3aa: CASSTGGTMYNEQFF
d_gene: TRBD1; abundance: .; v_gene: TRBV29-1; j_gene: TRBJ2-7; CDR3nt: TGCAGCGTTGACGGGACAGAAGCCTACGAGCAGTACTTC; CDR3aa: CSVDGTEAYEQYF
d_gene: .; abundance: .; v_gene: TRBV27; j_gene: TRBJ2-1; CDR3nt: TGTGCCAGCAGTGATGGGTACAATGAGCAGTTCTTC; CDR3aa: CASSDGYNEQFF
d_gene: .; abundance: .; v_gene: TRBV7-8; j_gene: TRBJ2-2; CDR3nt: TGTGCCAGCAGTACCGACAGAGCCGGGGAGCTGTTTTTT; CDR3aa: CASSTDRAGELFF
d_gene: .; abundance: .; v_gene: TRBV6-5; j_gene: TRBJ2-2; CDR3nt: TGTGCCAGCAGCCCTATAAGTGTTGACGGGGAGCTGTTTTTT; CDR3aa: CASSPISVDGELFF
d_gene: .; abundance: .; v_gene: TRBV5-6; j_gene: TRBJ1-1; CDR3nt: TGTGCCAGCAGCCAGGAACCTCACTCCCAAACTACTGAAGCTTTCTTT; CDR3aa: CASSQEPHSQTTEAFF
d_gene: .; abundance: few; v_gene: TRBV11-2; j_gene: TRBJ2-4; CDR3nt: TGTGCCAGCAGCTTGTTAGGCAGGGAGAAAAACATTCAGTACTTC; CDR3aa: CASSLLGREKNIQYF
d_gene: .; abundance: few; v_gene: TRBV27; j_gene: TRBJ2-1; CDR3nt: TGTGCCAGCACCCGAGGGGCAGCTTACAATGAGCAGTTCTTC; CDR3aa: CASTRGAAYNEQFF
d_gene: TRBD1; abundance: .; v_gene: TRBV25-1; j_gene: TRBJ1-5; CDR3nt: TGTGCCAGCAGTAGTACAGGGGGGAGCAATCAGCCCCAGCATTTT; CDR3aa: CASSSTGGSNQPQHF
d_gene: .; abundance: .; v_gene: TRBV29-1; j_gene: TRBJ2-5; CDR3nt: TGCAGCGTTGACTGGGAGACCCAGTACTTC; CDR3aa: CSVDWETQYF
d_gene: .; abundance: once; v_gene: TRBV29-1; j_gene: TRBJ2-7; CDR3nt: TGCAGCGTTTGGGACTACGAGCAGTACTTC; CDR3aa: CSVWDYEQYF
d_gene: TRBD1; abundance: .; v_gene: TRBV27; j_gene: TRBJ2-5; CDR3nt: TGTGCCAGCAGTCAAGACAGGGGACAAGAGACCCAGTACTTC; CDR3aa: CASSQDRGQETQYF
d_gene: .; abundance: .; v_gene: TRBV30; j_gene: TRBJ2-5; CDR3nt: TGTGCCTGGAGTCTGTCAGGTTTAGAGACCCAGTACTTC; CDR3aa: CAWSLSGLETQYF
d_gene: .; abundance: .; v_gene: TRBV4-3; j_gene: TRBJ2-3; CDR3nt: TGCGCCAGCAGCCAAGAGCCGGATACGCAGTATTTT; CDR3aa: CASSQEPDTQYF
d_gene: .; abundance: .; v_gene: TRBV13; j_gene: TRBJ2-3; CDR3nt: TGTGCCAGCAGCTTAGATGCCAGCACCGATACGCAGTATTTT; CDR3aa: CASSLDASTDTQYF
d_gene: .; abundance: .; v_gene: TRBV9; j_gene: TRBJ1-6; CDR3nt: TGTGCCAGCAGCGTAGCGCGGGGGGATAATTCACCCCTCCACTTT; CDR3aa: CASSVARGDNSPLHF
d_gene: TRBD1; abundance: few; v_gene: TRBV6-5; j_gene: TRBJ1-4; CDR3nt: TGTGCCAGCAGTCAGGGACAGCCAGATGGAAAACTGTTTTTT; CDR3aa: CASSQGQPDGKLFF